A selection of T cell receptor beta chains follows, all from one sample in a study of blood T cells in healthy people across ages. TCRdb re-analysed the 5' RACE reads in MiXCR, keeping a single row per CDR3 protein. This table has approximately 780,000 distinct CDR3 sequences, around 24% appearing once. Another study also made use of these data, one on T cells of mothers and their children.

Sequencing was carried out using blood. The receptor set was obtained from a boy aged 5-17 years in good health. CDR3s include the opening cysteine and the closing phenylalanine or tryptophan. Fields, in order: CDR3 length, D gene, V gene, J gene, clone size, CDR3 DNA, CDR3 protein. D genes are given only for firm matches. Not every row has a clone size; where given, it reads once, few, many or a size class.

15	TRBD1	TRBV5-1	TRBJ1-5	few	TGCGCCAGCAGCGTCACAGGGGGCGCAAAGCAGCCCCAGCATTTT	CASSVTGGAKQPQHF
12	-	TRBV5-1	TRBJ1-2	-	TGCGCCAGCAGCTTGTCCCGGGAGGGCTACACCTTC	CASSLSREGYTF
12	-	TRBV29-1	TRBJ2-4	few	TGCAGCGTTGGGGACGGGTACTACATTCAGTACTTC	CSVGDGYYIQYF
12	-	TRBV9	TRBJ2-3	-	TGTGCCAGCAGCGTAGCCCAGGATACGCAGTATTTT	CASSVAQDTQYF
13	-	TRBV29-1	TRBJ1-1	few	TGCAGCGCTGCCGGACGGATGAACACTGAAGCTTTCTTT	CSAAGRMNTEAFF
11	-	TRBV28	TRBJ2-5	-	TGTGCCAGCAACAAACCAGGGACCCAGTACTTC	CASNKPGTQYF
14	-	TRBV27	TRBJ1-2	many	TGTGCCAGCAGTTTCCGCTCCCCTAACTATGGCTACACCTTC	CASSFRSPNYGYTF
13	-	TRBV5-1	TRBJ1-1	-	TGCGCCAGCAGCGGGGCCACGAACACTGAAGCTTTCTTT	CASSGATNTEAFF
15	-	TRBV14	TRBJ2-7	-	TGTGCCAGCAGCCAGGGGACGTTGATCTCCTACGAGCAGTACTTC	CASSQGTLISYEQYF
14	-	TRBV24-1	TRBJ2-5	few	TGTGCCACCAGTGATATCGGGCAGCAAGAGACCCAGTACTTC	CATSDIGQQETQYF
11	-	TRBV5-1	TRBJ2-3	few	TGCGCCAGCGGGGACACAGATACGCAGTATTTT	CASGDTDTQYF
16	-	TRBV9	TRBJ2-5	-	TGTGCCAGCAGCGTAGGCGGTTTGAGGGGACAAGAGACCCAGTACTTC	CASSVGGLRGQETQYF
16	TRBD2	TRBV11-2	TRBJ2-2	-	TGTGCCAGCAGCTGGGGGGGGGACTGGACCACCGGGGAGCTGTTTTTT	CASSWGGDWTTGELFF
13	TRBD1	TRBV29-1	TRBJ1-2	many	TGCAGCGTTGCTAAGGACAGGGAGGATGGCTACACCTTC	CSVAKDREDGYTF
14	-	TRBV20-1	TRBJ1-5	few	TGCAGTGCTTTCCCCGGGACGGACAATCAGCCCCAGCATTTT	CSAFPGTDNQPQHF
16	-	TRBV7-9	TRBJ1-2	few	TGTGCCAGCAGCTCAACAGGGATGGCCTTTAACTATGGCTACACCTTC	CASSSTGMAFNYGYTF
14	-	TRBV5-5	TRBJ1-1	once	TGTGCCAGCAGCTTTTTTGGACAGAACACTGAAGCTTTCTTT	CASSFFGQNTEAFF
14	TRBD1	TRBV10-1	TRBJ2-3	few	TGCGCCAGCAGTAGACAGGGATTCGAGGATACGCAGTATTTT	CASSRQGFEDTQYF
15	-	TRBV6-5	TRBJ2-1	few	TGTGCCAGCAGGCCCGTTTTCATCGGGGCGGCTGAGCAGTTCTTC	CASRPVFIGAAEQFF
16	-	TRBV4-1	TRBJ2-1	few	TGCGCCAGCAGCCAAGAGAAGGCAGGGTCCTACAATGAGCAGTTCTTC	CASSQEKAGSYNEQFF
16	-	TRBV21-1	TRBJ1-1	-	TGTGCCAGCAGCAAAGGAGGAGAGGGCATGAACACTGAAGCTTTCTTT	CASSKGGEGMNTEAFF
14	-	TRBV9	TRBJ1-2	-	TGTGCCAGCAGCGGCCCTCCGGGTTACTATGGCTACACCTTC	CASSGPPGYYGYTF
13	TRBD1	TRBV19	TRBJ1-1	-	TGTGCCACAACGGACAGGGCCCTCACCGAAGCTTTCTTT	CATTDRALTEAFF
12	-	TRBV28	TRBJ2-7	-	TGTGCCAGCAGTTGGATGACCTACGAGCAGTACTTC	CASSWMTYEQYF
14	TRBD1	TRBV7-2	TRBJ1-2	-	TGTGCCAGCAGCTTGGCGACAGGGTCAGGGGGCTACACCTTC	CASSLATGSGGYTF
14	TRBD1	TRBV5-1	TRBJ2-7	-	TGCGCCAGCCGAACCGGGACAGGCGAGACCGAGCAGTACTTC	CASRTGTGETEQYF
16	-	TRBV30	TRBJ1-1	few	TGTGCCTGGAGTCCCCCGGTCCGGGGAAAGAACACTGAAGCTTTCTTT	CAWSPPVRGKNTEAFF
11	-	TRBV27	TRBJ1-2	-	TGTGCCAGCCGCGATTTCTATGGCTACACCTTC	CASRDFYGYTF
18	TRBD1	TRBV12-5	TRBJ1-4	few	TGTGCTAGTGGCGCCCGGGACAGGGGCTCTCTGTGGGATGAAAAACTGTTTTTT	CASGARDRGSLWDEKLFF
16	TRBD1	TRBV24-1	TRBJ2-7	-	TGTGCCACCAGCATACAAATCGGGACAGGGGTACACGAGCAGTACTTC	CATSIQIGTGVHEQYF
15	-	TRBV12-3/TRBV12-4	TRBJ2-5	-	TGTGCCAGCAGTCCCGACCAACAAGTACAAGAGACCCAGTACTTC	CASSPDQQVQETQYF
13	-	TRBV10-3	TRBJ2-4	few	TGTGCCATCAGTGGGATGGGGTGGGACATTCAGTACTTC	CAISGMGWDIQYF
16	TRBD1	TRBV7-9	TRBJ2-5	-	TGTGCCAGCAGCCGACCGTCACAGGGGGCAGGGGAGACCCAGTACTTC	CASSRPSQGAGETQYF
15	TRBD1	TRBV2	TRBJ1-2	-	TGTGCCAGCAGGTTCACAGGGGCACATTTGGGTGGCTACACCTTC	CASRFTGAHLGGYTF
16	-	TRBV6-6	TRBJ2-2	-	TGTGCCAGCAGTTACTCATCGCGGATGAACACCGGGGAGCTGTTTTTT	CASSYSSRMNTGELFF